These 18 T cell receptor beta chains were all obtained from the same sample, sequenced in a study of radiation and T cells in renal cell carcinoma. Stated time point: blood 4 weeks post-SBRT, at nephrectomy. Sample treatment: 15 Gy SBRT to primary tumor, nephrectomy 4 weeks later. The assay was immunoSEQ multiplex PCR, and TCRdb's table has in-frame clones only and misses some. This sample has some 80,000 clones, with 75% to 90% found just once. The specimen comprised blood, sampled from a patient whose treatment included radiotherapy and nephrectomy. These receptors were taken from a woman aged 60-70 years with renal cell carcinoma.

J is TRBJ2-7 and V is TRBV30, with a possible D match to TRBD1 (6 bases). The V end was cut by 5 bases, the J end by 0 bases, with 11 bases between. Per germline, CDR1 GTSNPN and CDR2 SVGIG (reference sequence). The CDR3 extends over 13 amino acids. CDR3 DNA sequence: TGTGCCTGGGCACAGGGCGCCTCCTACGAGCAGTACTTC. Encoded protein: CAWAQGASYEQYF. Using reference TRBV30 and TRBJ2-7 for the parts outside the CDR3, the full variable domain is SQTIHQWPATLVQPVGSPLSLECTVEGTSNPNLYWYRQAAGRGLQLLFYSVGIGQISSEVPQNLSASRPQDRQFILSSKKLLLSDSGFYLCAWAQGASYEQYFGPGTRLTVT.

The V gene is TRBV5-5, the J gene TRBJ1-4; TRBD1 matches at 8 bases. The CDR3 runs to 15 residues. V was pared by 4 bases and J by 6 bases, with 8 bases of the junction left unmatched. From germline, CDR1 is SGHKS and CDR2 YYEKEE (reference sequence). CDR3 in DNA: TGTGCCAGCAGCCCGCAGACAGGGGCTGATGAAAAACTGTTTTTT. Translating gives CASSPQTGADEKLFF. The full variable domain, in which reference TRBV5-5 and TRBJ1-4 provide the parts outside the CDR3, is DAGVTQSPTHLIKTRGQQVTLRCSPISGHKSVSWYQQVLGQGPQFIFQYYEKEERGRGNFPDRFSARQFPNYSSELNVNALLLGDSALYLCASSPQTGADEKLFFGSGTQLSVL.

The chain joins TRBV5-1 to TRBJ1-1, with 7 bases lining up with TRBD1. V lost 3 bases to trimming and J lost 0 bases; unmatched junction nucleotides: 14. This CDR3 is 18 amino acids long. Germline values: CDR1 SGHRS, CDR2 YFSETQ. Here the CDR3 DNA reads TGCGCCAGCAGCTCCGGACGATCGGTCGACAGGGTGAACACTGAAGCTTTCTTT. Amino acids: CASSSGRSVDRVNTEAFF.

Of note for this clone: Its ends do not fully match the called genes, so a read error is possible. The rearrangement joins TRBV6-5 to TRBJ1-5; possible D gene TRBD1, 5 bases. Germline lookup yields CDR1 MNHEY and CDR2 SVGAGI. The CDR3 totals 14 residues. The CDR3 is CASSYPGGQGGRNF. The CDR3 DNA reads TGTGCCAGCAGTTACCCCGGTGGGCAGGGAGGGCGGAATTTT.

This clone turned up a few times. The chain couples TRBV9 to TRBJ2-7, with TRBD1 matching 7 bases. Per germline, CDR1 SGDLS and CDR2 YYNGEE. V gave up 4 bases and J gave up 7 bases; unmatched junction bases: 8. The CDR3 has 13 amino acids. Written as DNA, the CDR3 is TGTGCCAGCAGCTTCGGGACAGCTGGGGAGCAGTACTTC. Its protein is CASSFGTAGEQYF.

The chain couples TRBV6-5 to TRBJ1-5; D uncertain. Trimming cost V 6 bases and J 6 bases, with 12 bases left between them. Germline CDR1 reads MNHEY; CDR2 reads SVGAGI. CDR3 length equals 13 residues. CDR3 coding DNA: TGTGCCAGCAGCCAGCGGCCCCGTCAGCCCCAGCATTTT. Encoded protein: CASSQRPRQPQHF.

The rearrangement joins TRBV6-5 to TRBJ2-3; D is ambiguous. CDR3 size: 12 residues. The germline CDR1 and CDR2 sequences are MNHEY and SVGAGI. Trimming took 5 bases from V and 5 from J, leaving 8 bases between them. CDR3 region: CASSPTRDTQYF. The CDR3 nucleotides read TGTGCCAGCAGTCCAACCCGAGATACGCAGTATTTT.

The chain uses TRBV19 and TRBJ1-6; 7 bases are shared with TRBD1. V was pared by 6 bases and J by 5 bases, with 4 bases of the junction left unmatched. The CDR3 runs to 14 residues. Germline lookup yields CDR1 LNHDA and CDR2 SQIVND (reference sequence). The CDR3 DNA reads as TGTGCCAGTAGGGCGGGACAGAATAATTCACCCCTCCACTTT. Protein: CASRAGQNNSPLHF.

About this clone itself: Different DNA sequences within this sample yield the same CDR3. The rearrangement links TRBV9 to TRBJ2-5; D remains unclear. The CDR3 contains 13 residues. Germline V gives CDR1 SGDLS, CDR2 YYNGEE. Trimming removed 0 bases at V and 4 bases at J, with 7 bases between. Written as DNA, the CDR3 is TGTGCCAGCAGCGTAGCTTTGAGAGAGACCCAGTACTTC. It encodes CASSVALRETQYF.

J is TRBJ1-2 and V is TRBV6-5, with a possible D match to TRBD1 (5 bases). V was shortened by 2 bases and J by 2 bases, with 12 bases between the two germline ends. The germline V gene encodes CDR1 MNHEY and CDR2 SVGAGI. The CDR3 is made up of 15 amino acids. CDR3 bases: TGTGCCAGCAGTTACGGGGCCTACCCCAACTATGGCTACACCTTC. Translating it yields CASSYGAYPNYGYTF.

As DNA, the CDR3 is TGTGCCAGCAGCGTCGGGACGTTCTCTAACTATGGCTACACCTTC. It is translated as CASSVGTFSNYGYTF. J is TRBJ1-2 and V is TRBV28; TRBD1 is a possible D gene (5 bases). V lost 6 bases and J lost 0, with 14 bases in between. This CDR3 comprises 15 residues. From germline, CDR1 is MDHEN and CDR2 SYDVKM.

The chain is built from TRBV18 and TRBJ2-3, with D possibly being TRBD1 (5 bases). Trimming stripped 3 bases from V and 0 bases from J, with 13 bases between. Per germline, CDR1 KGHSH and CDR2 LQKENI. The CDR3 is 16 amino acids. The CDR3 bases are TGTGCCAGCTCACCTCTAGACAGTACTAGCACAGATACGCAGTATTTT. Translating it yields CASSPLDSTSTDTQYF.

The rearrangement uses TRBV11-2 and TRBJ2-2, with 8 bases lining up with TRBD2. The CDR3 loop spans 15 amino acids. CDR1 SGHAT and CDR2 FQNNGV come from the germline V gene. J was trimmed by 7 bases and V by 5 bases; bases with no gene match: 9. CDR3 in DNA: TGTGCCAGCAGCCTCACGGGAGGGACGAACGGGGAGCTGTTTTTT. Residues: CASSLTGGTNGELFF. The full variable domain, rest sourced from reference TRBV11-2 and TRBJ2-2, is EAGVAQSPRYKIIEKRQSVAFWCNPISGHATLYWYQQILGQGPKLLIQFQNNGVVDDSQLPKDRFSAERLKGVDSTLKIQPAKLEDSAVYLCASSLTGGTNGELFFGEGSRLTVL.

This chain connects TRBV7-3 to TRBJ2-1; 7 nucleotides line up with TRBD1. Germline V gene sequence: CDR1 SGHTA, CDR2 FQGTGA. The CDR3 consists of 15 residues. The V gene end was trimmed by 2 bases and the J gene end by 4 bases; junction bases not matched to a gene: 5. CDR3 region: CASSLDRVSYNEQFF. The CDR3 DNA reads as TGTGCCAGCAGCTTAGACAGGGTTTCTTACAATGAGCAGTTCTTC.

The chain recombines TRBV7-2 with TRBJ2-3, with D possibly being TRBD1 or TRBD2 (5 bases each). V was pared by 5 bases and J by 0 bases, with 9 bases between. Germline V lookup: CDR1 SGHTA, CDR2 FQGNSA. The CDR3 consists of 14 residues. CDR3 in amino acids: CASSGGLSTDTQYF. The CDR3 nucleotides are TGTGCCAGCAGCGGGGGATTGAGCACAGATACGCAGTATTTT.

Here the CDR3 reads CASSFRDRDIHEQYF. CDR3 sequence (DNA): TGTGCCAGCAGCTTCCGGGACAGGGATATCCACGAGCAGTACTTC. The J gene is TRBJ2-7, the V gene TRBV7-9, with TRBD1 matching 9 bases. Trimming cost V 3 bases and J 5 bases; bases outside gene matches: 8. Germline CDR1 and CDR2: SEHNR and FQNEAQ (reference sequence). The CDR3 contains 15 residues. Looking up the rest from reference TRBV7-9 and TRBJ2-7 gives the full variable domain: DTGVSQNPRHKITKRGQNVTFRCDPISEHNRLYWYRQTLGQGPEFLTYFQNEAQLEKSRLLSDRFSAERPKGSFSTLEIQRTEQGDSAMYLCASSFRDRDIHEQYFGPGTRLTVT.

This chain uses TRBV4-1 with TRBJ1-6; D not resolved. This CDR3 contains 14 residues. Germline CDR1 and CDR2: MGHRA and YSYEKL. Trimming removed 0 bases at V and 4 bases at J, with 4 bases between. CDR3 nucleotide sequence: TGCGCCAGCAGCCAAGAGCTGTATAATTCACCCCTCCACTTT. Translation gives CASSQELYNSPLHF.

The genes are TRBV6-5 and TRBJ1-1; possibly TRBD1 for D (5 bases). In germline, CDR1 is MNHEY, CDR2 SVGAGI. Trimming took off 2 bases at V and 5 bases at J, with 12 bases between the two ends. There are 14 residues in the CDR3. CDR3 loop: CASSYGRGGTEAFF. In nucleotides, the CDR3 is TGTGCCAGCAGTTACGGGAGGGGAGGGACTGAAGCTTTCTTT.